This TCR beta chain was captured by sequencing in a study of T cell repertoires in aging, cancer and after chemotherapy. A mixed TRB-A/B primer pool amplified rearranged TRB by multiplex touch-down PCR. One entry per CDR3 protein results from TCRdb running MiXCR on the multiplex PCR reads. Among roughly 3,000 distinct CDR3 sequences listed, approximately 20% were seen once. This clonotype is deemed medium-sized. Its antigen is currently unknown. Amplification of TCR beta used genomic DNA extracted from peripheral blood. Whole-study results and caveats: Compared with age-matched healthy donors, untreated hematological or solid cancer patients showed higher blood TCR clonality. Median generation probability rose over the chemotherapy interval in each cancer cohort, suggesting rebound thymic output.

V was trimmed by 3 bases and J by 0 bases, leaving 7 bases between them. CDR3 length: 15 amino acids. Germline V gives CDR1 SGHNT, CDR2 YYREEE (reference sequence). The sequenced sample was blood. This TCR was recovered from a human donor with a blood cancer. This rearrangement joins TRBV5-4 to TRBJ2-6; no reliable D call. CDR3 nucleotide sequence: TGTGCCAGCAGCTCTCAAAGCTCTGGGGCCAACGTCCTGACTTTC. Its protein product is CASSSQSSGANVLTF.